A selection of T cell receptor beta chains follows, all from one sample in a study of neurological immune-mediated disorders. MiXCR, run by TCRdb on the 5' RACE reads, gives a single entry per CDR3 protein. The table has 50,000 to 80,000 distinct CDR3 sequences, nearly 3.5% seen once; the top ten hold 3.7%. The sequenced material came from PBMCs. The receptors derive from a man between 35 and 55 years old with multiple sclerosis. Both conserved end residues are part of each CDR3. The D gene is left open where the match is weak. A row's size may be missing; if present it is once, few, many or a size class.

j_call	d_call	v_call	clone_size	cdr3_nt	cdr3_aa
TRBJ2-2	TRBD1	TRBV10-1	many	TGCGCCAGCAGTGAGTGGACAGGTCTTGCCGGGGAGCTGTTTTTT	CASSEWTGLAGELFF
TRBJ1-2	NA	TRBV5-1	many	TGCGCCAGCAGCTTAGCAGGACAGTACTATGGCTACACCTTC	CASSLAGQYYGYTF
TRBJ2-7	NA	TRBV6-2/TRBV6-3	many	TGTGCCAGCAGTTTACAAGACACAGGAGGGCAGTACTTC	CASSLQDTGGQYF
TRBJ2-7	NA	TRBV9	many	TGTGCCAGCAGCGGGAACAGGGCCCTGCACTTC	CASSGNRALHF
TRBJ2-7	NA	TRBV20-1	many	TGCAGTGCTAGAGGGACCAGATACGAGCAGTACTTC	CSARGTRYEQYF
TRBJ2-3	NA	TRBV11-2	many	TGTGCCAGCAGCTTAGATGGAGGGCAGAGGACAGATACGCAGTATTTT	CASSLDGGQRTDTQYF
TRBJ2-2	NA	TRBV6-5	many	TGTGCCAGCAGTCACAACGGGGAGCTGTTTTTT	CASSHNGELFF
TRBJ2-1	NA	TRBV20-1	many	TGCAGTGCTCGTGCCCGGGACTTATACTACAATGAGCAGTTCTTC	CSARARDLYYNEQFF
TRBJ2-1	NA	TRBV6-5	few	TGTGCCAGCAAGGGGACGGGCTACAATGAGCAGTTCTTC	CASKGTGYNEQFF
TRBJ2-1	NA	TRBV20-1	many	TGCAGTGCCCTCGTGGGGGGTGCGGAGCAGTTCTTC	CSALVGGAEQFF
TRBJ2-5	NA	TRBV20-1	many	TGCAGTGCTAGCTCCGGGGGAGAGACCCAGTACTTC	CSASSGGETQYF
TRBJ1-6	NA	TRBV5-1	many	TGCGCCAGCAGTTTAGTAGGGGATAATTCACCCCTCCACTTT	CASSLVGDNSPLHF
TRBJ2-5	NA	TRBV18	many	TGTGCCAGCTCACCAGATACACAAGAGACCCAGTACTTC	CASSPDTQETQYF
TRBJ1-2	TRBD1	TRBV5-1	many	TGCGCCAGCAGCCCGGGACAGGGGGCCAATGGCTACACCTTC	CASSPGQGANGYTF
TRBJ2-1	NA	TRBV30	many	TGTGCCTGGAGTAAGGCTAATTGGTTCTTC	CAWSKANWFF
TRBJ2-1	TRBD1	TRBV12-3/TRBV12-4	many	TGTGCCAGCAGTTTGGGGACAGGAGGTGAGCAGTTCTTC	CASSLGTGGEQFF
TRBJ1-1	TRBD1	TRBV20-1	many	TGCAGTGGGAACAGGGGATACACTGAAGCTTTCTTT	CSGNRGYTEAFF
TRBJ2-7	NA	TRBV14	many	TGTGCCAGCAGCCAAGCGGGACCCGAGCCTAGTCACGAGCAGTACTTC	CASSQAGPEPSHEQYF
TRBJ2-4	NA	TRBV7-2	many	TGTGCCAGCAGCTTAGTGGCGGGGCCCAAAAACATTCAGTACTTC	CASSLVAGPKNIQYF
TRBJ1-1	NA	TRBV20-1	many	TGCAGTGCCCCGAAGAGGACTTTGAACACTGAAGCTTTCTTT	CSAPKRTLNTEAFF
TRBJ2-4	TRBD1	TRBV20-1	many	TGCAGTGCTAGGGAGGGACAGGGGAAGGCCAAAAACATTCAGTACTTC	CSAREGQGKAKNIQYF
TRBJ2-3	NA	TRBV12-3/TRBV12-4	NA	TGTGCCAGCAGGTACCGCCTTTGGGACGGCCGAGTTAGCACAGATACGCAGTATTTT	CASRYRLWDGRVSTDTQYF
TRBJ2-1	NA	TRBV14	many	TGTGCCAGCAGCCCCGACCCGGGATGGGAGGATGAGCAGTTCTTC	CASSPDPGWEDEQFF